This TCR beta chain originates from a study of cytomegalovirus exposure and HLA in healthy donors. As for the study in general: Earlier sequencing of about 179 million T cells yielded under 120 million unique TCR beta sequences. Notes on the study in general: A few CMV-associated chains were confirmed in vitro to be specific for CMV antigens. Most of the TCR beta V segments (in an earlier analysis) were productive either about 87% or about 30% of the time. It was taken for granted in presence/absence analyses that sequencing depth across donors was roughly uniform.

This clone was counted a single time. Antigen specificity is unknown. The PCR ran on 60 Vbeta and 13 Jbeta primers. Clones were sequenced by immunoSEQ multiplex PCR, and TCRdb holds only the in-frame ones, with some missing. Of about 95,000 clones in the sample, around four fifths are singletons; the top ten hold around 4.5%. This receptor was obtained from a woman aged 40 to 55 in good health and CMV-seronegative. The sequencing sample was made of PBMCs.

The CDR3 region is CASSLKGLGTEAFF. The CDR3 bases are TGTGCCAGCAGCTTAAAGGGGTTGGGCACTGAAGCTTTCTTT. This chain uses TRBV7-2 with TRBJ1-1; D perhaps matches TRBD1 (5 bases). The CDR3 length is 14 residues. In germline, CDR1 is SGHTA, CDR2 FQGNSA. Trimming removed 2 bases from V and 4 bases from J, with 11 bases in between. The whole variable domain, filled in from reference TRBV7-2 and TRBJ1-1, reads GAGVSQSPSNKVTEKGKDVELRCDPISGHTALYWYRQSLGQGLEFLIYFQGNSAPDKSGLPSDRFSAERTGGSVSTLTIQRTQQEDSAVYLCASSLKGLGTEAFFGQGTRLTVV.